The 28 T cell receptor beta chains below come from one sample, sequenced in a study of identical twins. MiXCR, applied by TCRdb to the 5' RACE reads, yields one record per CDR3 protein. The data show hundreds of thousands of distinct CDR3 sequences, approximately 6% seen once. Material for sequencing was naive T cells sorted from blood. These receptors all come from a young man in good health.

The sample holds a few counts of this clonotype. The rearrangement uses TRBV6-5 and TRBJ2-5, with 7 bases that match TRBD2. After removal of 2 bases from V and 9 bases from J, the junction contained 0 bases not matched to a gene. The germline V gene encodes CDR1 MNHEY and CDR2 SVGAGI. CDR3 length: 11 residues. The CDR3 coding sequence is TGTGCCAGCAGTTACGGGGGGGCCCAGTACTTC. This codes for CASSYGGAQYF.

This clonotype has a count of ten or more. The chain recombines TRBV3-1 with TRBJ1-6, with D uncertain. With 0 bases removed from V and 5 bases from J, the gap between germline ends came to 8 bases. Germline assignment: CDR1 LGHDT and CDR2 YNNKEL (reference sequence). CDR3 length equals 15 residues. As DNA, the CDR3 is TGTGCCAGCAGCCAAGAAGACAAGCATAATTCACCCCTCCACTTT. Its protein product is CASSQEDKHNSPLHF.

At least ten counts were recorded for this clonotype. The rearrangement uses TRBV6-6 and TRBJ2-7; 9 bases agree with TRBD1. Germline lookup yields CDR1 MNHNY and CDR2 SVGAGI (reference sequence). The V segment lost 5 bases and the J segment 2 bases; nucleotides outside the gene matches: 1. This CDR3 has 13 amino acids. In DNA form, the CDR3 reads TGTGCCAGCAGTGGGGACAGGGCCTACGAGCAGTACTTC. Translated, it gives CASSGDRAYEQYF.

There are many counts of this clonotype. The CDR3 DNA follows: TGTGCCACCAGTGATACCTATGCCAGGGGCGGCCACAATGAGCAGTTCTTC. Encoded protein: CATSDTYARGGHNEQFF. This chain joins TRBV24-1 and TRBJ2-1; D is possibly TRBD1 (6 bases). This CDR3 spans 17 amino acids. Trimming removed 3 bases at V and 5 bases at J, with 19 bases between. Germline V CDR1 and CDR2: KGHDR, SFDVKD.

The chain links TRBV12-3 or TRBV12-4 to TRBJ1-1; no definite D call. CDR3 size: 12 residues. V dropped 6 bases and J dropped 6 bases, with 11 bases sitting between them. The CDR3 coding sequence is TGTGCCAGCAGCCATTCCTACCCTGAAGCTTTCTTT. This translates into CASSHSYPEAFF.

This clonotype was found a few times. This chain joins TRBV28 and TRBJ2-2; TRBD1 aligns across 7 bases. With 6 bases clipped from V and 8 bases from J, the junction kept 12 bases outside the gene matches. Germline values: CDR1 MDHEN, CDR2 SYDVKM. The CDR3 extends over 15 amino acids. The CDR3 DNA reads TGTGCCAGCAGCTCCGGGACAGAGGTTATGGGGGAGCTGTTTTTT. Encoded protein: CASSSGTEVMGELFF.

This clonotype came up many times. This sequence joins TRBV12-3 or TRBV12-4 and TRBJ2-2, with D possibly matching TRBD2 (9 bases). CDR3 length: 16 residues. V lost 4 bases to trimming and J lost 10 bases, with 22 bases between them. The CDR3 sequence: CASSSDRGLAFVELFF. In DNA form, the CDR3 reads TGTGCCAGCAGTTCAGACAGGGGACTAGCATTCGTGGAGCTGTTTTTT.

In this sample, this clonotype turned up many times. The chain carries TRBV6-1 and TRBJ2-7, with D hard to call. The CDR3 runs to 13 residues. Trimming shortened V by 1 base and J by 1 base, and 5 bases separated the two germline ends. Germline lookup yields CDR1 MNHNS and CDR2 SASEGT. For the CDR3, the DNA is TGTGCCAGCAGTGAAGAGAGGTCCTACGAGCAGTACTTC. This encodes CASSEERSYEQYF.

This clonotype was seen a few times. The V gene is TRBV6-1, the J gene TRBJ2-6; TRBD1 agrees at 7 bases. Germline V lookup: CDR1 MNHNS, CDR2 SASEGT. This CDR3 contains 17 residues. The ends lost 6 bases at V and 0 bases at J; junction bases unmatched: 8. In DNA form, the CDR3 reads TGTGCCAGCAGGCCGGACAGGTTAAGCTCTGGGGCCAACGTCCTGACTTTC. It translates to CASRPDRLSSGANVLTF.

At least ten counts were recorded for this clonotype. This chain joins TRBV7-2 and TRBJ1-5; 7 nucleotides match TRBD1. The germline gives CDR1 SGHTA, CDR2 FQGNSA. The CDR3 runs to 15 residues. Losses at the gene ends were 0 bases for V and 4 bases for J; bases not matched to a gene: 3. CDR3 amino acids: CASSLATGRNQPQHF. The CDR3 DNA follows: TGTGCCAGCAGCTTAGCGACAGGGAGGAATCAGCCCCAGCATTTT.

This clonotype was counted ten times or more. The rearrangement uses TRBV10-3 and TRBJ1-1; tentatively, D is TRBD1 (6 bases). The CDR3 is 15 amino acids. Germline loops: CDR1 ENHRY, CDR2 SYGVKD. With 4 bases removed from V and 5 bases from J, the gap between germline ends came to 17 bases. The CDR3 bases are TGTGCCATCAGTGGAACCGGGACATTGGAAACTGAAGCTTTCTTT. The encoded protein is CAISGTGTLETEAFF.

There are many counts of this clonotype. This sequence joins TRBV11-2 and TRBJ2-1; TRBD2 matches 7 bases. CDR1 SGHAT and CDR2 FQNNGV come from the germline V gene. Trimming cost V 0 bases and J 4 bases; bases outside gene matches: 12. CDR3 length: 18 residues. The CDR3 DNA follows: TGTGCCAGCAGCTTAGAGCCCCCGAGGGGAGGGGTATACAATGAGCAGTTCTTC. This translates into CASSLEPPRGGVYNEQFF.

This clonotype was seen a few times. The J gene is TRBJ1-5, the V gene TRBV27; 9 nucleotides align to TRBD1. Germline V gene sequence: CDR1 MNHEY, CDR2 SMNVEV (reference sequence). This CDR3 is built from 15 residues. V lost 5 bases, J lost 7 bases, and 9 bases stayed unmatched. CDR3 sequence: CASSPIQGAQQPQHF. The DNA of the CDR3 is TGTGCCAGCAGTCCGATACAGGGGGCTCAACAGCCCCAGCATTTT.

This clonotype was seen repeatedly, ten times or more. The chain recombines TRBV12-3 or TRBV12-4 with TRBJ2-3; no clear D. The CDR3 extends over 15 amino acids. V lost 6 bases, J lost 4 bases, and 17 bases lay in between. In DNA, the CDR3 is TGTGCCAGCAGGCCCACGGCCGTTGTTCCAGATACGCAGTATTTT. Its translation: CASRPTAVVPDTQYF.

This clonotype was found many times. This sequence joins TRBV20-1 and TRBJ2-1; 7 nucleotides line up with TRBD1. Germline CDR1 is DFQATT and CDR2 is SNEGSKA (reference sequence). The CDR3 runs 14 residues. J was trimmed by 6 bases and V by 5 bases; bases with no gene match: 10. The CDR3 here is CSAPTGQVFNEQFF. CDR3 DNA sequence: TGCAGTGCTCCGACAGGGCAGGTTTTCAATGAGCAGTTCTTC.

This clonotype was recorded many times. The gene calls are TRBV12-3 or TRBV12-4 and TRBJ1-6, with 10 bases identical to TRBD1. The CDR3 loop spans 17 amino acids. V shed 6 bases, J shed 0 bases, and the junction held 5 bases outside the gene matches. Written as DNA, the CDR3 is TGTGCCAGCAGGGGAGGGACAGGGGACTCCTATAATTCACCCCTCCACTTT. It specifies CASRGGTGDSYNSPLHF.

In this sample, this clonotype turned up many times. The chain uses TRBV7-2 and TRBJ2-7; 10 nucleotides match TRBD1. The CDR3 consists of 14 residues. The trim removed 4 bases at V and 1 base at J, leaving 1 base unmatched. Germline V gene lookup returns CDR1 SGHTA and CDR2 FQGNSA. CDR3 residues: CASSWDRGSYEQYF. The CDR3 region has the DNA TGTGCCAGCAGCTGGGACAGGGGTTCCTACGAGCAGTACTTC.

This clonotype was seen ten or more times. The J gene is TRBJ2-2, the V gene TRBV24-1, with D tentatively TRBD2 (6 bases). Germline V gives CDR1 KGHDR, CDR2 SFDVKD. The CDR3 sequence is 18 residues long. Trimming pared 0 bases from V and 3 bases from J, leaving 16 bases between. The CDR3, as DNA: TGTGCCACCAGTGATTTGTACGGGGGAACCGCGGACACCGGGGAGCTGTTTTTT. It specifies CATSDLYGGTADTGELFF.

This chain uses TRBV5-1 with TRBJ1-3, with D possibly being TRBD1 (6 bases). V lost 2 bases, J lost 0 bases, and 9 bases lay in between. The CDR3 has 15 residues. Germline-derived CDR1 and CDR2 are SGHRS and YFSETQ. CDR3: CASSFDRPSGNTIYF. The CDR3 coding sequence is TGCGCCAGCAGCTTCGACAGGCCCTCTGGAAACACCATATATTTT.

J is TRBJ1-1 and V is TRBV11-2; D is perhaps TRBD1 (5 bases). The length of the CDR3 is 14 residues. V dropped 7 bases and J dropped 2 bases, with 14 bases sitting between them. From germline, CDR1 is SGHAT and CDR2 FQNNGV. CDR3 sequence reads: CASKMAGGNTEAFF. Written as DNA, the CDR3 is TGTGCCAGCAAGATGGCGGGGGGAAACACTGAAGCTTTCTTT. The whole variable domain, filled in from reference TRBV11-2 and TRBJ1-1, reads EAGVAQSPRYKIIEKRQSVAFWCNPISGHATLYWYQQILGQGPKLLIQFQNNGVVDDSQLPKDRFSAERLKGVDSTLKIQPAKLEDSAVYLCASKMAGGNTEAFFGQGTRLTVV.

This clonotype was recorded at least ten times. Germline is not matched at one junction end, which may reflect a read error. The chain employs TRBV7-9 and TRBJ2-1; 10 positions match TRBD2. The CDR3 contains 16 residues. The germline gives CDR1 SEHNR, CDR2 FQNEAQ (reference sequence). CDR3 DNA: TGTGCCAGCAACGATCTTAGCGGGAGGCCCTACGATGAGCAGTTCTTC. It yields the protein CASNDLSGRPYDEQFF.

This clonotype has at least ten counts. The gene calls are TRBV12-3 or TRBV12-4 and TRBJ2-1, with 11 bases lining up with TRBD2. The CDR3 loop spans 16 amino acids. V lost 5 bases to trimming and J lost 3 bases; unmatched junction nucleotides: 6. CDR3 region: CASSRSGTSGYNEQFF. The CDR3 nucleotides are TGTGCCAGCAGTCGCTCCGGGACTAGCGGCTACAATGAGCAGTTCTTC.

There are many counts of this clonotype. V and J are TRBV9 and TRBJ2-3; D might be TRBD1 or TRBD2, each matching 5 bases. The CDR3 is 13 residues long. Trimming cost V 5 bases and J 6 bases, with 13 bases left between them. In germline, CDR1 is SGDLS, CDR2 YYNGEE. The CDR3 sequence is CASRKIGEDTQYF. The CDR3 DNA reads as TGTGCCAGCAGGAAGATAGGGGAGGATACGCAGTATTTT.

This clonotype was seen only a few times. A much larger clone sits a single nucleotide away, making a read error possible. J is TRBJ2-3 and V is TRBV27, with D unclear. This CDR3 is 13 amino acids long. Per germline, CDR1 MNHEY and CDR2 SMNVEV (reference sequence). V was shortened by 4 bases and J by 2 bases, with 7 bases between the two germline ends. The CDR3 reads CASSSHLTDTQYF. CDR3 DNA: TGTGCCAGCAGTTCCCACCTCACAGATACGCAGTATTTT.

This clonotype was counted only a few times. The chain employs TRBV12-3 or TRBV12-4 and TRBJ1-2, with TRBD1 identical over 10 bases. The CDR3 sequence is 17 residues long. J lost 5 bases, V lost 2 bases, and 11 bases had no gene match. The CDR3 DNA sequence: TGTGCCAGCAGTTTACTCGGTGGGGGACAGGGGAATTATGGCTACACCTTC. Encoded protein: CASSLLGGGQGNYGYTF.

In its sample, this clonotype was seen a few times. The rearrangement joins TRBV5-1 to TRBJ2-3; no definite D call. The germline gives CDR1 SGHRS, CDR2 YFSETQ. Trimming removed 4 bases from V and 5 bases from J, with 14 bases in between. The CDR3 contains 14 residues. The CDR3 bases are TGCGCCAGCAGCCATGGATTTTCAGAAGATACGCAGTATTTT. Encoded protein: CASSHGFSEDTQYF.

The chain couples TRBV24-1 to TRBJ2-2, with D possibly matching TRBD1 (6 bases). The V gene lost 5 bases and the J gene lost 0 bases, with 15 bases spanning the gap. The germline CDR1 and CDR2 sequences are KGHDR and SFDVKD. This CDR3 contains 17 residues. The CDR3 DNA follows: TGTGCCACCAGTGGTTTCACAGGGCTCGCGAACACCGGGGAGCTGTTTTTT. This encodes CATSGFTGLANTGELFF.

This clonotype was found many times. The V gene is TRBV10-3, the J gene TRBJ2-3, with D uncertain. Germline lookup yields CDR1 ENHRY and CDR2 SYGVKD. V lost 4 bases and J 4 bases, leaving 6 bases between the germline ends. The CDR3 runs to 12 residues. CDR3 amino acids: CAISVSPDTQYF. CDR3 bases: TGTGCCATCAGTGTGTCGCCAGATACGCAGTATTTT.